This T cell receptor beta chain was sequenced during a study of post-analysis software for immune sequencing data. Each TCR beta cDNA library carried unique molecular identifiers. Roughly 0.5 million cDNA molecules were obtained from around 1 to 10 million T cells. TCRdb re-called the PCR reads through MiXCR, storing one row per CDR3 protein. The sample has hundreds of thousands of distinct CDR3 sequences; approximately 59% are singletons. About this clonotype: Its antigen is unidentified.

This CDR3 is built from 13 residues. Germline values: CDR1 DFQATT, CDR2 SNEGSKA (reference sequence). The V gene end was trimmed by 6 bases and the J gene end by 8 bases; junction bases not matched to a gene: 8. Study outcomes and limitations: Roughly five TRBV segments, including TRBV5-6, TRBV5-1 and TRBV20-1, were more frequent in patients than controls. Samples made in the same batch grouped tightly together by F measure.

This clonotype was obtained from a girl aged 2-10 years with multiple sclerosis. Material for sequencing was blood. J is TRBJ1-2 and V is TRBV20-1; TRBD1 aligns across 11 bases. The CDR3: CSAGGQGAEGYTF. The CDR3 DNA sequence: TGCAGTGCCGGCGGACAGGGGGCTGAGGGCTACACCTTC.